This TCR beta chain was profiled in a study of T cell responses to AZD1222 COVID-19 vaccine (dated by TCRdb to the early 2020s). Looking at the study overall: Because spike-specific TCR depth and breadth did not differ between the two schedules, AZD1222 recipients who got a second dose at roughly 4 weeks were pooled with those who got a second dose at roughly 12 weeks. A total of under 250 trial participants underwent TCR sequencing, of whom about 210 had received two doses of AZD1222 and about 25 had received two doses of the MenACWY control vaccine. Trial participants were enrolled by age into subgroups of 18-55, 56-69 and 70-plus years, and about 150, 27 and 61 TCR-sequenced participants, respectively, were included in these subgroups. General conclusions and limits of the study: In the small 56-69-year group, the increase in depth fell short of significance, most likely because of low power. Participants were mostly white British, with more females than males. The authors suggested clonal diversity may have been underestimated. After two AZD1222 doses, both the breadth and the depth of spike-specific TCRs were significantly higher than at day 0 and than in MenACWY recipients. Conclusions about previously exposed vaccinees are limited, since just a handful of AZD1222 recipients were seropositive for SARS-CoV-2 at baseline. CD4 TCRs associated with the vaccine covered the entire spike protein, and the dominant responses were in regions 160-218 and 743-854. Because no day 14 peak-response samples were available, repertoires were characterized only after the peak T cell response. Reportedly, almost half of the unique spike-specific TCRs recognized epitopes lying outside the regions that are mutated in the B.1.351 and B.1.1.7 variants.

About this clone itself: Its antigen is not yet known. There are no base qualities to consult, and no much larger clone falls within one base.

CDR1 MNHEY and CDR2 SMNVEV are derived from the germline V gene (reference sequence). V lost 5 bases and J lost 7 bases; the stretch between them is 9 bases long. The CDR3 measures 12 amino acids from cysteine to phenylalanine. Here the CDR3 DNA is all that survives: 36 bases in frame from base 1. The CDR3 regions of human TCRbeta chains were analyzed by immunosequencing. The authors' pipeline ran thus. TCRs in the repertoires were compared against a reference library of SARS-CoV-2-specific TCRs that had been generated with the MIRA antigen-specificity platform. Breadth meant the fraction of unique TCRs that were SARS-CoV-2-associated, whereas depth meant the fraction of total T cells that were SARS-CoV-2-associated. Using the MIRA data, each spike-specific TCR was assigned both to the spike region to which the TCR was reactive and to a CD4 or CD8 class. Log10-transformed breadth and depth values were compared by one-way ANOVA with Sidak's multiple comparisons tests. Drawn from immuneACCESS, this table holds only the in-frame rearrangements with V and J called that TCRdb kept. Clones are partly lost; checked studies trace under half to an unresolved V gene and leave the rest unexplained. The V and J calls and clone size come from that table; D and trimming were worked out from the DNA. The sample contains around 130,000 clones, 80% to 90% of them found a single time. The top ten clones comprise around 1.6% of the sample.

The sample's time point label, in plain terms: baseline before first vaccination. The vaccinee samples were drawn from two UK trials, COV001 and COV002, one of which was a single-blind randomized controlled phase 2/3 trial testing AZD1222 (ChAdOx1 nCoV-19) in healthy adults. For TCRbeta chain sequencing, PBMC samples were collected from trial participants at day 0 and at day 28 after the second dose. The rearrangement joined TRBV27 to TRBJ2-1; the D segment cannot be called with confidence. The source of this sequence is an adult in good health. This material consisted of peripheral blood, taken on day 0 of AZD1222 vaccination. Read as DNA, the sequence is TGTGCCAGCAGTCCTCACGGGAATGAGCAGTTCTTC. Its translation reads: CASSPHGNEQFF.